In this sample, the clone carrying this T cell receptor beta chain turned up once. These data are taken from a study of CD8+ T cells in alopecia areata. Extracted RNA was reverse transcribed into cDNA, the sequencing template. Measured with immunoSEQ multiplex PCR; TCRdb has only the in-frame clones, and not every one. The profile shows 95,000 to 100,000 clones, around 60% of them singletons. Treatment indicated: oral pan-JAK inhibitor, 5-10 mg twice daily. As part of sample collection, lesional scalp punch biopsies and peripheral blood were taken from alopecia areata patients. Germline V lookup: CDR1 SGHRS, CDR2 YFSETQ. V was clipped by 4 bases and J by 3 bases; unmatched bases: 10. There are 15 residues in the CDR3.

V and J are TRBV5-1 and TRBJ2-7, with 7 bases lining up with TRBD1. The receptor comes from a human donor with alopecia areata. Specimen: CD8+ T cells sorted from blood, collected between weeks 55 and 65, from a patient treated with tofacitinib. CDR3 sequence reads: CASSLYPGQNYEQYF. CDR3 DNA: TGCGCCAGCAGCCTATACCCGGGACAGAACTACGAGCAGTACTTC.